Included here is one T cell receptor (beta chain) sequence, with context. The antigen remains undetermined. The record originates from a study of T cell responses to AZD1222 COVID-19 vaccine. The assay was immunoSEQ multiplex PCR, and TCRdb's table has in-frame clones only and misses some. This table has 110,000 to 150,000 clones, more than 85% appearing once. Points from the study as a whole: Regions 160-218 and 743-854 dominated among vaccine-associated CD4 TCRs spanning spike.

V was cut by 0 bases and J by 4 bases, with 9 bases left in between. CDR3 size: 14 residues. Looked up from germline, CDR1 is MGHRA and CDR2 is YSYEKL. This clonotype originated in an adult in good health. This specimen was peripheral blood, taken on day 0 of AZD1222 vaccination. The chain couples TRBV4-1 to TRBJ2-5, with D unclear. The CDR3 protein is CASSQERLVETQYF. CDR3 sequence (DNA): TGCGCCAGCAGCCAAGAAAGACTTGTAGAGACCCAGTACTTC.